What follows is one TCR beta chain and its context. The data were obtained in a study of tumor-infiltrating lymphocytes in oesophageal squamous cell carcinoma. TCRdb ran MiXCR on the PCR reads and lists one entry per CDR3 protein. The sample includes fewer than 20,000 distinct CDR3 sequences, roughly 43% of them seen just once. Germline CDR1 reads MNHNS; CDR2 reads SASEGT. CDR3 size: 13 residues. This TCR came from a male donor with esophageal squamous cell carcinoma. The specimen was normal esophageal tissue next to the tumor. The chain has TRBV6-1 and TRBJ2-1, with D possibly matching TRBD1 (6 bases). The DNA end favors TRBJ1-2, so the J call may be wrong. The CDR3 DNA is TGTGCCAGCACTCGGGGGCTGAGCTATGGCTACACCTTC. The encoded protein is CASTRGLSYGYTF.